These 23 T cell receptor beta chains were all obtained from the same sample, sequenced in a study of blood T cells in healthy people across ages. A second about 7 to 12 cycle PCR used barcoded and J-beta primers. TCRdb re-analysed the 5' RACE reads in MiXCR, keeping a single row per CDR3 protein. The repertoire includes roughly 800,000 distinct CDR3 sequences, about 62% of them detected once, and around 20% sits in the top ten. The material sequenced was blood. These receptors all stem from a man aged 30 to 45 in good health.

This clonotype was seen a few times. The genes are TRBV10-3 and TRBJ1-6, with TRBD1 as a possible D gene (6 bases). The CDR3 contains 14 residues. The V and J ends lost 7 bases and 7 bases respectively, with 14 bases between them. Germline CDR1 ENHRY, CDR2 SYGVKD. The DNA of the CDR3 is TGTGCCATCACCAAGACAGGAGCAAATTCACCCCTCCACTTT. It translates to CAITKTGANSPLHF.

About this clonotype: An end of the junction does not agree with germline; a read error may underlie this. The chain carries TRBV10-3 and TRBJ2-5, with D possibly being TRBD2 (5 bases). This CDR3 has 13 amino acids. CDR1 and CDR2 from the germline V gene are ENHRY and SYGVKD. In DNA form, the CDR3 reads TGTGCCACTAGCTACCGACGGGGAGAGACCCTGTACTTC. It specifies CATSYRRGETLYF.

This clonotype was seen a handful of times. The rearrangement uses TRBV9 and TRBJ2-1, with a weak D call TRBD1 (7 bases). V lost 3 bases, J lost 5 bases, and 18 bases lay in between. CDR3 length equals 16 residues. Germline CDR1 and CDR2: SGDLS and YYNGEE. CDR3 sequence: CASSGRGTDPHNEQFF. Here the CDR3 DNA reads TGTGCCAGCAGCGGACGGGGGACAGATCCTCACAATGAGCAGTTCTTC.

CDR3 sequence (DNA): TGCGCCAGCAGCCCCCCGACAAGGAACTACGAGCAGTACTTC. As protein: CASSPPTRNYEQYF. The chain combines TRBV5-1 with TRBJ2-7; D unclear. CDR3 size: 14 residues. Germline V lookup: CDR1 SGHRS, CDR2 YFSETQ. The germline V and J ends were trimmed by 4 bases and 3 bases, with 14 bases remaining between them.

This clonotype was detected only a few times. The rearrangement joins TRBV7-2 to TRBJ2-1; D not resolved. This CDR3 is built from 15 residues. CDR1 and CDR2 (germline): SGHTA, FQGNSA. With 1 base removed from V and 2 bases from J, the gap between germline ends came to 9 bases. The CDR3 loop reads CASSLEASTYNEQFF. As DNA, the CDR3 is TGTGCCAGCAGCTTAGAGGCAAGTACCTACAATGAGCAGTTCTTC.

The chain couples TRBV28 to TRBJ2-5; possibly TRBD1 or TRBD2 for D (6 bases each). The CDR3 extends over 14 amino acids. V lost 5 bases to trimming and J lost 11 bases, with 21 bases between them. CDR1 is MDHEN and CDR2 is SYDVKM in the germline V gene. For the CDR3, the DNA is TGTGCCAGCAGTGTACAAAGGGGGGTGGGGGAGCAGTACTTC. Translated, it gives CASSVQRGVGEQYF.

The chain has TRBV6-5 and TRBJ1-2; D gene uncertain. Trimming shortened V by 0 bases and J by 0 bases, and 8 bases separated the two germline ends. Germline CDR1 reads MNHEY; CDR2 reads SVGAGI. The CDR3 covers 15 residues. The CDR3 DNA follows: TGTGCCAGCAGTTACTCCCAGGAAACTAACTATGGCTACACCTTC. Translated: CASSYSQETNYGYTF.

The rearrangement joins TRBV2 to TRBJ2-7; D call uncertain. The CDR3 extends over 13 amino acids. V gave up 2 bases and J gave up 2 bases, with 7 bases separating them. Looked up from germline, CDR1 is SNHLY and CDR2 is FYNNEI. The DNA of the CDR3 is TGTGCCAGCAGTGAATTTGAAACCTACGAGCAGTACTTC. As protein: CASSEFETYEQYF. The full variable domain, in which reference TRBV2 and TRBJ2-7 provide the parts outside the CDR3, is EPEVTQTPSHQVTQMGQEVILRCVPISNHLYFYWYRQILGQKVEFLVSFYNNEISEKSEIFDDQFSVERPDGSNFTLKIRSTKLEDSAMYFCASSEFETYEQYFGPGTRLTVT.

This clonotype came up a few times. The rearrangement links TRBV4-2 to TRBJ2-5; a possible D gene is TRBD2 (7 bases). The CDR3 covers 15 residues. Germline lookup yields CDR1 LGHNA and CDR2 YNFKEQ. Trimming removed 0 bases at V and 11 bases at J, with 19 bases between. CDR3 nucleotide sequence: TGTGCCAGCAGCCAAGAATGGCGGGGGCCGTCTGAGCAGTACTTC. Residues: CASSQEWRGPSEQYF.

This clonotype is a singleton in its sample. The chain combines TRBV30 with TRBJ1-2; D call uncertain. The CDR3 loop spans 11 amino acids. Trimming stripped 2 bases from V and 7 bases from J, with 8 bases between. The germline V gene has CDR1 GTSNPN and CDR2 SVGIG (reference sequence). CDR3: CAWSKEGGYTF. DNA of the CDR3: TGTGCCTGGAGTAAAGAGGGTGGCTACACCTTC. Based on the CDR3 plus reference TRBV30 and TRBJ1-2, the full variable domain is SQTIHQWPATLVQPVGSPLSLECTVEGTSNPNLYWYRQAAGRGLQLLFYSVGIGQISSEVPQNLSASRPQDRQFILSSKKLLLSDSGFYLCAWSKEGGYTFGSGTRLTVV.

The chain combines TRBV6-5 with TRBJ1-2, with 8 bases aligning to TRBD1. Germline trimming cut 6 bases from V and 6 bases from J; bases unmatched to any gene: 6. The CDR3 is 13 amino acids. Germline-derived CDR1 and CDR2 are MNHEY and SVGAGI. In DNA, the CDR3 is TGTGCCAGCAGCAAACAGGGGGTCCATGGCTACACCTTC. Protein product: CASSKQGVHGYTF.

This rearrangement joins TRBV25-1 to TRBJ2-1, with D maybe TRBD2 (5 bases). The CDR3 covers 16 residues. Trimming took 4 bases from V and 8 from J, leaving 21 bases between them. Germline loops: CDR1 MGHDK, CDR2 SYGVNS. Here the CDR3 reads CASSGRVLRAVDEQFF. The CDR3 DNA sequence: TGTGCCAGCAGTGGGCGGGTGTTGCGGGCGGTGGATGAGCAGTTCTTC. The variable domain in full, completed from reference TRBV25-1 and TRBJ2-1, reads EADIYQTPRYLVIGTGKKITLECSQTMGHDKMYWYQQDPGMELHLIHYSYGVNSTEKGDLSSESTVSRIRTEHFPLTLESARPSHTSQYLCASSGRVLRAVDEQFFGPGTRLTVL.

The V gene is TRBV9, the J gene TRBJ2-5, with no clear D. The V and J ends lost 1 base and 2 bases respectively, with 9 bases between them. Germline CDR1 reads SGDLS; CDR2 reads YYNGEE. This CDR3 has 14 amino acids. The CDR3 nucleotides are TGTGCCAGCAGCGTACATAGCCGTCAAGAGACCCAGTACTTC. This sequence encodes CASSVHSRQETQYF.

Here the CDR3 reads CASSFVSGGTDTQYF. CDR3 DNA sequence: TGTGCCAGCAGCTTCGTGAGCGGGGGCACAGATACGCAGTATTTT. This rearrangement joins TRBV7-9 to TRBJ2-3; TRBD2 agrees at 7 bases. CDR1 is SEHNR, CDR2 FQNEAQ, per germline (reference sequence). CDR3 length: 15 amino acids. V dropped 3 bases and J dropped 1; count of bases not matched to a gene: 4.

This rearrangement joins TRBV24-1 to TRBJ2-1; a possible D gene is TRBD1 (7 bases). The tail of the sequence fits TRBJ2-7 better, so the J call may be wrong. In germline, CDR1 is KGHDR, CDR2 SFDVKD. The CDR3 sequence is 14 residues long. In DNA, the CDR3 is TGTGCCACCAGTGCGCAGGGGGGATACAATGAGCAGTACTTC. Translating it yields CATSAQGGYNEQYF.

The rearrangement links TRBV6-5 to TRBJ1-5; D gene uncertain. V lost 4 bases and J 7 bases, leaving 8 bases between the germline ends. Germline lookup yields CDR1 MNHEY and CDR2 SVGAGI. The CDR3 is 12 amino acids. DNA of the CDR3: TGTGCCAGCAGTTCCCCGTGGCAGCCCCAGCATTTT. It codes for CASSSPWQPQHF.

The chain has TRBV6-1 and TRBJ2-1, with D perhaps TRBD1 or TRBD2 (6 bases each). Germline V gene sequence: CDR1 MNHNS, CDR2 SASEGT. Trimming pared 8 bases from V and 3 bases from J, leaving 11 bases between. There are 13 residues in the CDR3. The DNA of the CDR3 is TGTGCCAGCTCCGGGGGACACTACAATGAGCAGTTCTTC. This gives the protein CASSGGHYNEQFF.

The genes are TRBV29-1 and TRBJ2-1; weak D call: TRBD2 (6 bases). The CDR3 loop spans 14 amino acids. The V gene lost 3 bases and the J gene lost 4 bases, with 13 bases spanning the gap. Germline CDR1 and CDR2: SQVTM and ANQGSEA. CDR3 DNA: TGCAGCGTTGAGGGGCGGGATACTTACAATGAGCAGTTCTTC. Its translation is CSVEGRDTYNEQFF.

The chain joins TRBV14 to TRBJ1-4; TRBD1 matches 9 bases. This CDR3 is 15 amino acids long. Germline values: CDR1 SGHDN, CDR2 FVKESK. V shed 3 bases, J shed 8 bases, and the junction held 7 bases outside the gene matches. The CDR3 DNA reads TGTGCCAGCAGCCAGAAACAGGGGGCAGGCGAAAAACTGTTTTTT. Its translation is CASSQKQGAGEKLFF.

The rearrangement links TRBV20-1 to TRBJ1-4, with a tentative D call TRBD1 (5 bases). Germline V lookup: CDR1 DFQATT, CDR2 SNEGSKA (reference sequence). CDR3 length: 15 residues. V lost 3 bases to trimming and J lost 4 bases, with 15 bases between them. CDR3 protein: CSARETGHLNEKLFF. The CDR3 DNA reads TGCAGTGCTAGGGAAACAGGCCACCTTAATGAAAAACTGTTTTTT.

This clonotype was seen more than once but under ten times. The J gene is TRBJ2-7, the V gene TRBV25-1, with TRBD2 matching over 7 bases. V lost 5 bases to trimming and J lost 0 bases; unmatched junction nucleotides: 4. The CDR3 contains 14 residues. Per the germline V gene, CDR1 is MGHDK and CDR2 is SYGVNS. The CDR3 DNA reads as TGTGCCAGCAGTCCAGCGGGATACTCCTACGAGCAGTACTTC. It is translated as CASSPAGYSYEQYF.

The chain is built from TRBV7-3 and TRBJ1-6; D is possibly TRBD1 (6 bases). Trimming removed 3 bases from V and 10 bases from J, with 19 bases in between. CDR1 and CDR2 (germline): SGHTA, FQGTGA. There are 16 residues in the CDR3. This CDR3 is CASSLGPAGAESPLHF. The CDR3 coding sequence is TGTGCCAGCAGCTTGGGGCCAGCGGGGGCCGAATCACCCCTCCACTTT.

This clonotype was picked up a small number of times. The gene calls are TRBV25-1 and TRBJ2-5; tentatively, D is TRBD2 (6 bases). The CDR3 has 14 residues. The germline V and J ends were trimmed by 4 bases and 5 bases, with 14 bases remaining between them. The germline V gene has CDR1 MGHDK and CDR2 SYGVNS. CDR3 in amino acids: CASSGGGRRETQYF. The CDR3 nucleotides are TGTGCCAGCAGTGGAGGAGGGCGAAGGGAGACCCAGTACTTC.